Sequencing of this TCR beta chain was carried out in a study of T-cell reconstitution after alpha-beta-depleted transplantation in children. Study results and caveats: Where some patients showed high TCRbeta diversity at day 60, it came from recipient T cells and thymic progenitors that had survived. Reportedly, alpha-beta T cells present about two months post-transplant originated from several hundred expanded clones of graft origin.

Unique molecular identifiers were incorporated during preparation of the TCRbeta library. One entry per CDR3 protein results from TCRdb running MiXCR on the PCR reads. The sample has under 850,000 distinct CDR3 sequences, around 13% seen once. There are many counts of this clonotype. Its antigen is undetermined. CDR1 and CDR2 (germline): SQVTM, ANQGSEA. With V trimmed by 0 bases and J by 4 bases, 13 bases remained unmatched. The CDR3 totals 17 residues. The chain links TRBV29-1 to TRBJ2-3, with 7 bases aligning to TRBD1. The source was PBMCs, collected before TCRalphabeta/CD19-depleted stem cell transplant. This TCR was recovered from a girl aged 2-10 years with congenital amegakaryocytic thrombocytopenia, due to receive a stem cell transplant. The CDR3 here is CSVEDQKDRDGADTQYF. Written as DNA, the CDR3 is TGCAGCGTTGAAGACCAGAAAGACAGGGACGGGGCAGATACGCAGTATTTT.